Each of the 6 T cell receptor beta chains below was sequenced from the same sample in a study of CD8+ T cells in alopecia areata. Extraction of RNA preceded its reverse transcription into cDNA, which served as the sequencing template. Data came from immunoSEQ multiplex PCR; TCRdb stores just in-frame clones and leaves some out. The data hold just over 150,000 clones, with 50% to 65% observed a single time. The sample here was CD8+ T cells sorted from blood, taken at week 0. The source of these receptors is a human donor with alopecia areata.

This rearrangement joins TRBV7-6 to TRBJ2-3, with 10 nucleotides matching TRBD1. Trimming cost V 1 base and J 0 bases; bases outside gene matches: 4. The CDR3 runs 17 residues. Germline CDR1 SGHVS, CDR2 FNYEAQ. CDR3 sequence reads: CASSLVGTGASTDTQYF. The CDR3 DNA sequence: TGTGCCAGCAGCTTAGTCGGGACAGGGGCTAGCACAGATACGCAGTATTTT.

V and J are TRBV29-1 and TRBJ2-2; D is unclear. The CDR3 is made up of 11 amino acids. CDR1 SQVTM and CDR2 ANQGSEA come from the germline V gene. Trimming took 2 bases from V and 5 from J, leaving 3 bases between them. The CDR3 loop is CSVEITGELFF. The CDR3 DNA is TGCAGCGTTGAAATAACCGGGGAGCTGTTTTTT.

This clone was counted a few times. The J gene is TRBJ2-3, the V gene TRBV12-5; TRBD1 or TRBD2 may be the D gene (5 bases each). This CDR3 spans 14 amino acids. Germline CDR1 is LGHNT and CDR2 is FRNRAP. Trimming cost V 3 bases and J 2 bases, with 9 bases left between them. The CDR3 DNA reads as TGTGCTAGTGGTTTCGAGGGGCCCACAGATACGCAGTATTTT. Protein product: CASGFEGPTDTQYF.

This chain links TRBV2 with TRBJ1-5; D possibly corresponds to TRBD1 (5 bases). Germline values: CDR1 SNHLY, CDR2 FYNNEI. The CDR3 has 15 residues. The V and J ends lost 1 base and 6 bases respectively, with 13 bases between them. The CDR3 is CASSEDQRGIQPQHF. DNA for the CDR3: TGTGCCAGCAGTGAAGATCAGAGGGGTATTCAGCCCCAGCATTTT.

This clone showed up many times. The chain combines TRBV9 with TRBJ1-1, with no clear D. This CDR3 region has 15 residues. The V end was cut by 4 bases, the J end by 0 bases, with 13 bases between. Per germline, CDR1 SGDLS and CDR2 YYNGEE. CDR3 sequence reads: CASSPTPKMNTEAFF. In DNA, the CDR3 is TGTGCCAGCAGCCCTACCCCCAAAATGAACACTGAAGCTTTCTTT.

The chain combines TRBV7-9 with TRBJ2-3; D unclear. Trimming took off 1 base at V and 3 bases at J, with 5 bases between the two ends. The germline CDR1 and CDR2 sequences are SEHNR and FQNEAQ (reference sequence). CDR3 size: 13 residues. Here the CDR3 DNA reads TGTGCCAGCAGCTTAGTTCTGACAGATACGCAGTATTTT. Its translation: CASSLVLTDTQYF.